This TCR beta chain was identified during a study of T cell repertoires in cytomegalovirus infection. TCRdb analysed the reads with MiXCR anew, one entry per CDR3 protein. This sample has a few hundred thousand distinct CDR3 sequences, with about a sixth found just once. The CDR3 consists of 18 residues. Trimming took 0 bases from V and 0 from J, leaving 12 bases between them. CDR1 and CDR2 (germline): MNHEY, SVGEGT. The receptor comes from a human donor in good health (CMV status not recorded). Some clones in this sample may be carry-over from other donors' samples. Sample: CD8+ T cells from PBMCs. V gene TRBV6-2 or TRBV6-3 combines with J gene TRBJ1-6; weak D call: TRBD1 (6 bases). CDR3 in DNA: TGTGCCAGCAGTTACTCACGACAGGAGAGCTCCTATAATTCACCCCTCCACTTT. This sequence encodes CASSYSRQESSYNSPLHF.